This T cell receptor (beta chain) came from a study of early T cells in non-severe SARS-CoV-2 infection (dated by TCRdb to the early 2020s). With respect to the entire study: Bulk RNA from unsorted whole blood was used for TCR sequencing, so alpha and beta chains could not be paired. The paper as a whole reports these results and caveats: Matching against VDJdb was skewed toward anti-spike CD8 responses, likely underestimated virus-specific expansions, and missed private and CD4 specificities.

In the germline V gene, CDR1 corresponds to SGHRS and CDR2 to YFSETQ. Its CDR3 holds 14 amino acids, cysteine through phenylalanine. The entry retains the CDR3 DNA only, 42 bases that are in frame from base 1. V is shortened by 4 bases, J by 1 base, and the region joining them spans 10 bases. As to this clonotype: It lacks a known antigen. There are no base qualities to consult, and no much larger clone falls within one base.

Set within a cohort of healthcare workers in London, UK, this nested case-control study involved weekly PCR testing of nasopharyngeal swabs along with blood sampling. Healthcare workers were recruited between 23 and 31 March 2020, during the week of the UK lockdown, and were followed weekly for up to about 16 weeks. The method behind the library was 5' RACE. The data were produced on a NextSeq 500. To correct for sequencing error and PCR bias, the TCR library protocol tagged individual cDNA molecules with unique molecular identifiers. Both TCR alpha and beta chains were sequenced, and tight co-correlation was observed between alpha and beta sequence abundances in each sample. Concerning the study's data processing: V gene, J gene and CDR3 annotation of TCR sequences was performed with Decombinator V4. Expanded TCRs were defined as changing significantly between any two time points under a Poisson model with p below 0.0001. TCR abundances were normalised to the total number of TCRs sequenced per sample and expressed as counts per million. TRAV1-2 paired with TRAJ12, TRAJ20 or TRAJ33 defined MAIT TCRs, while TRAV10 paired with TRAJ18 defined iNKT TCRs. VDJdb, accessed on 1 November 2021, was searched for TCRs annotated for CMV, EBV and SARS-CoV-2, and TCRs annotated for more than one antigen were excluded. Using fastp trimming at Q25 and MiXCR clonotype assembly, TCRdb reanalyzed the public sequencing data and kept in-frame beta chains. Under each unique CDR3 protein, matching rows form one entry showing the most common genes and DNA. TCRdb, not the authors, supplied the V and J calls. Counted in this sample were 35,000 to 45,000 distinct CDR3 sequences; roughly 6% of them appeared once. The ten largest clones take up roughly 25% of the sample.

The V and J genes are TRBV5-1 and TRBJ2-3, with the D gene too uncertain to name. The clonotype originates from an adult who was a healthcare worker with PCR-confirmed SARS-CoV-2 infection or an uninfected control (not recorded which). Sequenced material: whole blood. The CDR3 region has the sequence CASSMGFGTDTQYF. The nucleotide sequence reads TGCGCCAGCAGCATGGGGTTCGGCACAGATACGCAGTATTTT.